The 13 T cell receptor beta chains in this list originate from one sample, sequenced in a study of CD8+ T cells in alopecia areata. Treatment specified: oral pan-JAK inhibitor, 5-10 mg twice daily. RNA, once extracted, was reverse transcribed into cDNA for use as the sequencing template. Assay: immunoSEQ multiplex PCR; the TCRdb copy retains only in-frame clones and omits some. The data contain about 110,000 clones, 84% of them seen just once; the ten biggest clones take up less than 30%. Sequencing was performed on CD8+ T cells sorted from blood, taken at week 24, from a patient treated with tofacitinib. The source is a human donor with alopecia areata.

This chain uses TRBV21-1 with TRBJ2-2; the table's D call TRBD1 went unverified against the DNA. TRBV21-1 is an annotated pseudogene. This CDR3 is built from 15 residues. The CDR3 sequence: CASSKNRQNTGELFF. The CDR3 DNA sequence: TGTGCCAGCAGCAAGAACAGACAGAACACCGGGGAGCTGTTTTTT.

This clone was seen only a few times. The CDR3 loop is CASSQGPSTDTQYF. CDR3 DNA sequence: TGTGCCAGCAGTCAGGGGCCTAGCACAGATACGCAGTATTTT. The chain uses TRBV6-1 and TRBJ2-3, with D perhaps matching TRBD1 (6 bases). CDR1 and CDR2 from the germline V gene are MNHNS and SASEGT. The CDR3 is 14 amino acids. The V and J ends lost 5 bases and 0 bases respectively, with 9 bases between them.

This clone was found a few times. The rearrangement links TRBV7-2 to TRBJ2-1; D might be TRBD1 (6 bases). CDR3 length equals 15 residues. Between the trimmed V and J ends, which lost 5 bases and 0 bases, there was a span of 11 bases. CDR1 SGHTA and CDR2 FQGNSA come from the germline V gene. In nucleotides, the CDR3 is TGTGCCAGCAGCCCGGGACAAAACTCCTACAATGAGCAGTTCTTC. Residues: CASSPGQNSYNEQFF.

The chain joins TRBV13 to TRBJ2-5; no clear D. The CDR3 loop spans 15 amino acids. Germline V lookup: CDR1 PRHDT, CDR2 FYEKMQ (reference sequence). The V gene lost 5 bases and the J gene lost 1 base, with 14 bases spanning the gap. The DNA of the CDR3 is TGTGCCAGCAGCAGCAGAACTTTTGGCCAAGAGACCCAGTACTTC. Translation gives CASSSRTFGQETQYF.

V usage is TRBV6-5 and J usage is TRBJ2-1, with D possibly TRBD1 on 5 matching bases. There are 13 residues in the CDR3. Trimming removed 2 bases from V and 7 bases from J, with 9 bases in between. CDR1 and CDR2 from the germline V gene are MNHEY and SVGAGI. CDR3 nucleotides: TGTGCCAGCAGTTACAAGGGGTGGAATGAGCAGTTCTTC. Translation: CASSYKGWNEQFF.

This clone was detected a few times. The chain has TRBV4-3 and TRBJ1-6; the match to TRBD1 covers 7 bases. V shed 1 base and J 5 bases; nucleotides not matched to a gene: 2. Germline CDR1 and CDR2: LGHNA and YSLEER. This CDR3 comprises 15 residues. CDR3 residues: CASSQGGGDNSPLHF. The CDR3 DNA is TGCGCCAGCAGCCAAGGAGGGGGCGATAATTCACCCCTCCACTTT.

The CDR3 loop reads CATTTENYEQYF. CDR3 DNA: TGCGCCACAACGACAGAGAACTACGAGCAGTACTTC. The chain links TRBV10-2 to TRBJ2-7; D perhaps matches TRBD1 (5 bases). There are 12 residues in the CDR3. CDR1 WSHSY and CDR2 SAAADI come from the germline V gene. With 10 bases removed from V and 3 bases from J, the gap between germline ends came to 13 bases.

The V and J genes are TRBV10-2 and TRBJ1-1; D remains ambiguous. The V gene lost 7 bases and the J gene lost 4 bases, with 13 bases spanning the gap. CDR1 and CDR2 (germline): WSHSY, SAAADI. This CDR3 is built from 13 residues. In DNA, the CDR3 is TGCGCCAGCAAACCGGGGTCGGGCACTGAAGCTTTCTTT. It is translated as CASKPGSGTEAFF.

There are a few counts of this clone. The chain links TRBV4-2 to TRBJ2-7; 11 positions match TRBD2. Germline-derived CDR1 and CDR2 are LGHNA and YNFKEQ. V trimming: 4 bases; J trimming: 4 bases; junction bases outside the gene matches: 9. The CDR3 is made up of 16 amino acids. For the CDR3, the DNA is TGTGCCAGCAGCCGAGAGTCTAGCGGGGGGCCTTACGAGCAGTACTTC. Protein product: CASSRESSGGPYEQYF.

This clone was picked up one time. This chain joins TRBV30 and TRBJ2-5; D may be TRBD2 (5 bases). CDR1 is GTSNPN and CDR2 is SVGIG in the germline V gene (reference sequence). Trimming cost V 4 bases and J 3 bases, with 9 bases left between them. The CDR3 spans 12 residues. The DNA of the CDR3 is TGTGCCTGGATTCCAGCGGAAGAGACCCAGTACTTC. This translates into CAWIPAEETQYF.

The chain carries TRBV4-1 and TRBJ2-5, with TRBD2 as a possible D gene (6 bases). V was pared by 3 bases and J by 1 base, with 18 bases between. The CDR3 contains 17 residues. CDR1 and CDR2 from the germline V gene are MGHRA and YSYEKL. CDR3 bases: TGCGCCAGCAGCCAGGGTGCTGGAGGGAGATCCCAAGAGACCCAGTACTTC. Its translation is CASSQGAGGRSQETQYF.

The chain combines TRBV18 with TRBJ1-1; 7 bases fit TRBD1. CDR3 length: 12 amino acids. Per the germline V gene, CDR1 is KGHSH and CDR2 is LQKENI. Trimming removed 3 bases from V and 8 bases from J; junction bases left unmatched: 3. The CDR3 bases are TGTGCCAGCTCACCGACAGGGACCGAAGCTTTCTTT. Translation: CASSPTGTEAFF.

This clone was counted a single time. The V call is TRBV4-1, the J call TRBJ1-5; possibly TRBD1 for D (5 bases). The CDR3 extends over 15 amino acids. V was pared by 2 bases and J by 9 bases, with 17 bases between. Germline values: CDR1 MGHRA, CDR2 YSYEKL. The DNA for the CDR3 is TGCGCCAGCAGCCAAACTCGGGACCGAAAGTCGCCCCAGCATTTT. Residues: CASSQTRDRKSPQHF.